The clone carrying this TCR beta chain was seen once. Its antigen is not identified. V lost 1 base and J lost 7, with 14 bases in between. Germline lookup yields CDR1 SGHVS and CDR2 FNYEAQ. The CDR3 loop spans 15 amino acids. In the original analysis: The detection floor for productive clonotype frequency was 2.59 x 10-5. Measured with immunoSEQ multiplex PCR; TCRdb has only the in-frame clones, and not every one. V, J and clone size reflect that table, while D and trimming were determined from the DNA. Among 30,000 to 35,000 clones listed, about 85% were seen once. The data stem from a study of STAT5B mutations in CD4+ large granular lymphocyte leukemia. Study outcomes and limitations: Patient CD4-sorted repertoires looked more clonal than healthy CD4+ repertoires, even without putative leukemic clones.

This chain uses TRBV7-6 with TRBJ1-5; D possibly corresponds to TRBD1 (5 bases). The receptor comes from a human donor in good health. Sequenced input: CD4+ T cells from blood buffy coats. The CDR3 region is CASSLVAGIGQPQHF. The CDR3 DNA reads TGTGCCAGCAGCTTAGTGGCAGGGATCGGGCAGCCCCAGCATTTT.